The text below deals with one T cell receptor beta chain. Germline values: CDR1 SGHRS, CDR2 YFSETQ. V was clipped by 4 bases and J by 0 bases, with 12 bases between them. This CDR3 is 15 amino acids long. This entry is derived from a study of shared clonotypes between healthy human individuals. The assay was immunoSEQ multiplex PCR, and TCRdb's table has in-frame clones only and misses some. The table shows some 240,000 clones, with 65% occurring only once. V and J are TRBV5-1 and TRBJ2-3, with D possibly TRBD1 on 5 matching bases. The specimen sequenced was memory CD4+ T cells sorted from blood. Subset in this sample: CD45RA-negative fraction. The source of this sequence is a man aged 30 to 45 in good health. CDR3 coding DNA: TGCGCCAGCAGCGAAGGGGAACCTAGCACAGATACGCAGTATTTT. It yields the protein CASSEGEPSTDTQYF.